One sample yielded the 23 T cell receptor beta chains listed below, sequenced in a study of T cell responses to AZD1222 COVID-19 vaccine. Assay: immunoSEQ multiplex PCR; the TCRdb copy retains only in-frame clones and omits some. The sample shows 200,000 to 300,000 clones, 93% of them seen only once. Here the sequenced sample was peripheral blood, taken on day 0 of AZD1222 vaccination. The receptor set was obtained from an adult in good health.

This chain links TRBV4-1 with TRBJ1-1; the D is unclear. Trimming shortened V by 0 bases and J by 8 bases, and 13 bases separated the two germline ends. CDR1 is MGHRA, CDR2 YSYEKL, per germline. CDR3 size: 14 residues. CDR3 bases: TGCGCCAGCAGCCAAGAACAGAGGGAAGAGGAAGCTTTCTTT. Encoded protein: CASSQEQREEEAFF.

Written as DNA, the CDR3 is TGTGCCAGCAGCCCCAGGGGGGGAAAACTGTTTTTT. Protein product: CASSPRGGKLFF. The chain couples TRBV7-2 to TRBJ1-4, with TRBD1 matching 7 bases. V gave up 5 bases and J gave up 10 bases; unmatched junction bases: 4. The CDR3 has 12 amino acids. Germline V gene lookup returns CDR1 SGHTA and CDR2 FQGNSA.

V usage is TRBV6-5 and J usage is TRBJ1-5, with D perhaps TRBD1 (5 bases). The V gene lost 6 bases and the J gene lost 7 bases, with 16 bases spanning the gap. Germline loops: CDR1 MNHEY, CDR2 SVGAGI. The CDR3 totals 14 residues. The CDR3 coding sequence is TGTGCCAGCAGCCCAGGGAGGGACCGCCAGCCCCAGCATTTT. Translating gives CASSPGRDRQPQHF.

The rearrangement links TRBV1 to TRBJ2-3; the D call of TRBD2 is as the table states it, not checked on the DNA. TRBV1 is tagged as a pseudogene. CDR3 length: 19 residues. The chain's CDR3 is CTSSQSGLAGGPTPDTQYF. CDR3 nucleotide sequence: TGCACCAGCAGCCAATCGGGACTAGCGGGGGGCCCAACCCCAGATACGCAGTATTTT.

V gene TRBV10-3 combines with J gene TRBJ1-6, with unresolved D. The CDR3 runs 14 residues. Germline CDR1 and CDR2: ENHRY and SYGVKD. Between the trimmed V and J ends, which lost 4 bases and 5 bases, there was a span of 9 bases. CDR3 amino acids: CAISGTQDNSPLHF. In DNA form, the CDR3 reads TGTGCCATCAGTGGGACTCAGGATAATTCACCCCTCCACTTT.

The V gene is TRBV7-2, the J gene TRBJ2-1; D may correspond to TRBD1 or TRBD2 (5 bases each). Trimming shortened V by 5 bases and J by 6 bases, and 17 bases separated the two germline ends. Per germline, CDR1 SGHTA and CDR2 FQGNSA. The CDR3 covers 15 residues. In DNA, the CDR3 is TGTGCCAGCAGCCCGTCGGGACCCGCCGCCAATGAGCAGTTCTTC. Translated, it gives CASSPSGPAANEQFF.

The chain combines TRBV28 with TRBJ1-5; D is unresolved. V gave up 2 bases and J gave up 4 bases, with 9 bases separating them. The CDR3 consists of 14 residues. CDR1 and CDR2 (germline): MDHEN, SYDVKM. The CDR3 DNA reads as TGTGCCAGCAGTTTAGAAGGCCGAAATCAGCCCCAGCATTTT. This translates into CASSLEGRNQPQHF.

DNA for the CDR3: TGTGCCAGCGAATTCGAGGATCTTTATGGCTACACCTTC. Amino acids: CASEFEDLYGYTF. This chain joins TRBV7-9 and TRBJ1-2, with D uncertain. V was shortened by 8 bases and J by 5 bases, with 15 bases between the two germline ends. Germline V lookup: CDR1 SEHNR, CDR2 FQNEAQ (reference sequence). The CDR3 contains 13 residues.

This clone appeared a single time. The J gene is TRBJ1-2, the V gene TRBV6-1, with TRBD1 matching 9 bases. J was trimmed by 2 bases and V by 3 bases; bases with no gene match: 4. CDR3 size: 15 residues. Germline loops: CDR1 MNHNS, CDR2 SASEGT. The CDR3 nucleotides are TGTGCCAGCAGTGATGAGGGGACAGGGAACTATGGCTACACCTTC. Amino acid sequence: CASSDEGTGNYGYTF.

The chain employs TRBV5-1 and TRBJ2-7; TRBD1 matches 8 bases. This CDR3 comprises 16 residues. Germline V gene data show CDR1 as SGHRS and CDR2 as YFSETQ. V lost 0 bases, J lost 7 bases, and 12 bases stayed unmatched. The DNA of the CDR3 is TGCGCCAGCAGCTTGGGGACAGGGCGTCCCCTCTGGGAGCAGTACTTC. Amino acids: CASSLGTGRPLWEQYF.

The J gene is TRBJ1-6, the V gene TRBV25-1; D uncertain. The CDR3 runs 14 residues. V lost 6 bases and J lost 0, with 6 bases in between. Germline CDR1 is MGHDK and CDR2 is SYGVNS. In nucleotides, the CDR3 is TGTGCCAGCAGGCAGAGCTCCTATAATTCACCCCTCCACTTT. Protein: CASRQSSYNSPLHF.

The chain links TRBV21-1 to TRBJ1-2. TRBV21-1 is described as a pseudogene. The CDR3 is made up of 17 amino acids. The CDR3 DNA is TGTGCCAGCAGCAAAGTAGGTTCGGAGGGGGAAGAACCTGGCTACACCTTC. It specifies CASSKVGSEGEEPGYTF.

V is TRBV10-2 and J is TRBJ1-1; TRBD1 is a possible D gene (6 bases). The CDR3 covers 18 residues. The V gene lost 8 bases and the J gene lost 0 bases, with 25 bases spanning the gap. Germline values: CDR1 WSHSY, CDR2 SAAADI. Written as DNA, the CDR3 is TGCGCCAGCCGGGACACCAAGTTCCGTCGTTCCATGAACACTGAAGCTTTCTTT. This encodes CASRDTKFRRSMNTEAFF.

This clone was seen a single time. The chain uses TRBV18 and TRBJ2-1; D is undetermined. The V and J ends lost 4 bases and 0 bases respectively, with 10 bases between them. Germline-derived CDR1 and CDR2 are KGHSH and LQKENI. This CDR3 region has 15 residues. The CDR3 nucleotides are TGTGCCAGCTCACGAGAGGCCTCCTCCTACAATGAGCAGTTCTTC. Amino acid sequence: CASSREASSYNEQFF.

The CDR3 region is CASSKLAPTLF. The CDR3 bases are TGTGCCAGCAGCAAACTCGCGCCGACGCTTTTC. The rearrangement joins TRBV21-1 to TRBJ2-7. TRBV21-1 is a documented pseudogene. The CDR3 is 11 amino acids.

The rearrangement uses TRBV27 and TRBJ1-1, with 8 bases fitting TRBD1. V was clipped by 0 bases and J by 1 base; unmatched bases: 1. The CDR3 runs to 15 residues. CDR1 is MNHEY, CDR2 SMNVEV, per germline (reference sequence). CDR3: CASSLSTGANTEAFF. CDR3 DNA sequence: TGTGCCAGCAGTTTATCGACAGGGGCGAACACTGAAGCTTTCTTT.

This clone was seen only once. The V call is TRBV28, the J call TRBJ1-1, with a tentative D call TRBD1 (5 bases). V was cut by 4 bases and J by 6 bases, with 15 bases left in between. The CDR3 runs 14 residues. The V gene's germline CDR1 is MDHEN and CDR2 SYDVKM. CDR3 protein: CASSSLRVGAEAFF. The CDR3, as DNA: TGTGCCAGCAGTTCCCTCAGGGTGGGGGCTGAAGCTTTCTTT.

This clone was found once. The V gene is TRBV5-6, the J gene TRBJ2-7, with D hard to call. The CDR3 contains 17 residues. Germline values: CDR1 SGHDT, CDR2 YYEEEE. V lost 0 bases, J lost 3 bases, and 19 bases lay in between. This chain's CDR3 is CASSLGPQVRSGYEQYF. CDR3 DNA: TGTGCCAGCAGCTTGGGTCCCCAAGTAAGATCAGGCTACGAGCAGTACTTC.

The chain uses TRBV2 and TRBJ2-7; D ambiguous. Germline-derived CDR1 and CDR2 are SNHLY and FYNNEI. V lost 2 bases to trimming and J lost 4 bases, with 9 bases between them. CDR3 length equals 13 residues. In DNA, the CDR3 is TGTGCCAGCAGTGAACAGGTCCCTTACGAGCAGTACTTC. Protein product: CASSEQVPYEQYF.

This chain joins TRBV30 and TRBJ2-2; 8 bases agree with TRBD2. V dropped 2 bases and J dropped 2; count of bases not matched to a gene: 7. The CDR3 sequence is 16 residues long. In germline, CDR1 is GTSNPN, CDR2 SVGIG (reference sequence). In DNA, the CDR3 is TGTGCCTGGAGTAAATCCGGGAGGGGTAACACCGGGGAGCTGTTTTTT. Translating it yields CAWSKSGRGNTGELFF.

The chain is built from TRBV18 and TRBJ2-5, with unresolved D. Trimming took 2 bases from V and 2 from J, leaving 12 bases between them. Germline V gene data show CDR1 as KGHSH and CDR2 as LQKENI. This CDR3 has 15 amino acids. Written as DNA, the CDR3 is TGTGCCAGCTCACCATATTTGGGCGGTCAAGAGACCCAGTACTTC. This gives the protein CASSPYLGGQETQYF.

This clone was detected once. The chain links TRBV19 to TRBJ2-3, with D unresolved. The germline V gene encodes CDR1 LNHDA and CDR2 SQIVND (reference sequence). With 7 bases removed from V and 1 base from J, the gap between germline ends came to 9 bases. CDR3 length: 13 amino acids. CDR3 region: CASIKTGTDTQYF. DNA of the CDR3: TGTGCCAGTATAAAGACCGGCACAGATACGCAGTATTTT.

V is TRBV28 and J is TRBJ2-1; 8 bases fit TRBD1. V shed 10 bases, J shed 9 bases, and the junction held 11 bases outside the gene matches. This CDR3 comprises 13 residues. Germline CDR1 MDHEN, CDR2 SYDVKM. The CDR3 DNA is TGTGCCACCGATCGACAGGGGACGCGTGAGCAGTTCTTC. Translating it yields CATDRQGTREQFF.